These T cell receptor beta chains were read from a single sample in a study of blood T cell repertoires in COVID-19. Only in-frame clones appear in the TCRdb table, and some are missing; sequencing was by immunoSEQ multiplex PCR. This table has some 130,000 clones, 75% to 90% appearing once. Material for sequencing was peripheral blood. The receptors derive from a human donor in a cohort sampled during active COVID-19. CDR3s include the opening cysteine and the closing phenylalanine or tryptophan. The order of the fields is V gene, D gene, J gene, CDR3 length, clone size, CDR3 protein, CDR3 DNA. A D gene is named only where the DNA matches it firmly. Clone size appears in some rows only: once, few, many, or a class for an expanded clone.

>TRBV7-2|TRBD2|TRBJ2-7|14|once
CASSWTSGGHEQYF
TGTGCCAGCAGCTGGACTAGCGGGGGCCACGAGCAGTACTTC
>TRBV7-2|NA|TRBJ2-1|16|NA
CASSFRGRGILNEQFF
TGTGCCAGCAGCTTTAGGGGGCGCGGGATTCTCAATGAGCAGTTCTTC
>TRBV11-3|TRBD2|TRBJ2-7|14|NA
CASSSGGEIRKQYF
TGTGCCAGCAGCAGCGGGGGGGAAATACGAAAGCAGTACTTC
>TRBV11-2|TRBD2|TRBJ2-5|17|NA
CASSPRTLAGVGETQYF
TGTGCCAGCAGCCCCCGGACCCTAGCGGGAGTAGGGGAGACCCAGTACTTC
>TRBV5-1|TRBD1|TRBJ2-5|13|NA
CASGPTGQETQYF
TGCGCCAGCGGACCGACAGGGCAAGAGACCCAGTACTTC
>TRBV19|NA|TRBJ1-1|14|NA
CASSWAGQTTEAFF
TGTGCCAGTAGTTGGGCGGGTCAGACCACTGAAGCTTTCTTT
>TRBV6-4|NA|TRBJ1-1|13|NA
CASSVDMNTEAFF
TGTGCCAGCAGTGTTGACATGAACACTGAAGCTTTCTTT
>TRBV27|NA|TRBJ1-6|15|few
CASSLSQGTDSPLHF
TGTGCCAGCAGTTTATCCCAGGGAACGGATTCACCCCTCCACTTT
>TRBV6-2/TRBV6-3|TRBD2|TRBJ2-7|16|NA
CASSYLTSGGAGEQYF
TGTGCCAGCAGTTACCTGACTAGCGGGGGGGCCGGCGAGCAGTACTTC
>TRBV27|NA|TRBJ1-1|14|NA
CASSSLDSFTEAFF
TGTGCCAGCAGTTCCCTGGACAGTTTCACTGAAGCTTTCTTT
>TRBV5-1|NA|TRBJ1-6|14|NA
CASNREDLNSPLHF
TGCGCCAGCAACCGGGAGGACCTTAATTCACCCCTCCACTTT
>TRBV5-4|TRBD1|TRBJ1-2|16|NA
CASSWATGTTSYGYTF
TGTGCCAGCAGCTGGGCGACAGGGACGACTTCCTATGGCTACACCTTC
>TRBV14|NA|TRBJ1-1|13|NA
CASSQRGGTEAFF
TGTGCCAGCAGCCAGCGGGGGGGCACTGAAGCTTTCTTT
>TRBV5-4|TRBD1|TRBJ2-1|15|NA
CASSLGGQVYNEQFF
TGTGCCAGCAGCTTGGGGGGACAGGTCTACAATGAGCAGTTCTTC
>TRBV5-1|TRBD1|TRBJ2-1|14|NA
CASSFTGGKNEQFF
TGCGCCAGCAGCTTCACAGGGGGGAAAAATGAGCAGTTCTTC
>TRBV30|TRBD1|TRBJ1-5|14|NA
CAWSARTGSQPQHF
TGTGCCTGGAGCGCGCGGACAGGGAGCCAGCCCCAGCATTTT
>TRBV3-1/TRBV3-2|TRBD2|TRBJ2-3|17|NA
CASSPPRGGRAMDTQYF
TGTGCCAGCAGCCCCCCCCGCGGCGGGAGGGCCATGGATACGCAGTATTTT
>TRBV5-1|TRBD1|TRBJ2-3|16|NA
CASSAEPGGGGDTQYF
TGCGCCAGCAGCGCAGAACCAGGGGGCGGAGGAGATACGCAGTATTTT
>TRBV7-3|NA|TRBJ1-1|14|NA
CASSIGPGNTEAFF
TGTGCCAGCAGCATCGGTCCAGGCAACACTGAAGCTTTCTTT
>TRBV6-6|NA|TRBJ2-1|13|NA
CASSFNLEDEQFF
TGTGCCAGCAGTTTCAACCTAGAGGATGAGCAGTTCTTC
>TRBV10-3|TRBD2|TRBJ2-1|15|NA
CAITAGLAGFNEQFF
TGTGCCATCACCGCTGGACTAGCGGGGTTCAATGAGCAGTTCTTC
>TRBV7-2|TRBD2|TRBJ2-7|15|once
CASSNSGGKSYEQYF
TGTGCCAGCAGCAATAGCGGGGGGAAATCCTACGAGCAGTACTTC
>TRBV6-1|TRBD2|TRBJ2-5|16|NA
CASSAASAGGGETQYF
TGTGCCAGCAGTGCTGCGTCGGCGGGAGGGGGGGAGACCCAGTACTTC
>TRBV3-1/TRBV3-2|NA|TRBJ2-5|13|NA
CASSLASVGTQYF
TGTGCCAGCAGCCTAGCTAGCGTCGGGACCCAGTACTTC
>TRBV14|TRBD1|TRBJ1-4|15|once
CASSPGDRARPKLFF
TGTGCCAGCAGCCCTGGGGACAGGGCCCGACCAAAACTGTTTTTT
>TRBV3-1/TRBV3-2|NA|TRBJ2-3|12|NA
CASSRRGDTQYF
TGTGCCAGCAGCCGAAGGGGGGATACGCAGTATTTT
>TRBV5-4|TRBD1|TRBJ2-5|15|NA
CASSFGQGEQETQYF
TGTGCCAGCAGCTTCGGACAGGGGGAACAAGAGACCCAGTACTTC
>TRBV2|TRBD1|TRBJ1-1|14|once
CASSEYGTGVGAFF
TGTGCCAGCAGTGAGTACGGGACAGGGGTAGGAGCTTTCTTT
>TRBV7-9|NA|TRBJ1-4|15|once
CASSPSGGANEKLFF
TGTGCCAGCAGCCCCTCTGGGGGGGCCAATGAAAAACTGTTTTTT
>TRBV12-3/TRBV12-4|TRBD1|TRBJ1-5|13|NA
CASSLTGVQPQHF
TGTGCCAGCAGTTTAACAGGGGTTCAGCCCCAGCATTTT
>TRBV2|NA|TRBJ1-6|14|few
CASSEGRSNSPLHF
TGTGCCAGCAGTGAGGGCAGGTCCAATTCACCCCTCCACTTT
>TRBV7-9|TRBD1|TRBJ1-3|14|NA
CASRETGTGNTIYF
TGTGCCAGCAGGGAGACAGGGACTGGAAACACCATATATTTT
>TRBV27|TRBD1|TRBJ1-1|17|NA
CASTQGSGGKVNTEAFF
TGTGCCAGCACCCAAGGGTCAGGGGGCAAGGTAAACACTGAAGCTTTCTTT
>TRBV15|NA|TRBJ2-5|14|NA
CATTSGPRWETQYF
TGTGCCACCACCAGCGGCCCGAGGTGGGAGACCCAGTACTTC
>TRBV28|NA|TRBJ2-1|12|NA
CASSFSRNEQFF
TGTGCCAGCAGTTTTTCTCGCAATGAGCAGTTCTTC
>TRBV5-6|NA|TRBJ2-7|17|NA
CASSWTLLTKPPYEQYF
TGTGCCAGCAGTTGGACTTTATTGACCAAACCCCCCTACGAGCAGTACTTC
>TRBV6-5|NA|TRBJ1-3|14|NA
CASRQTGSGNTIYF
TGTGCCAGCAGGCAGACGGGCTCTGGAAACACCATATATTTT
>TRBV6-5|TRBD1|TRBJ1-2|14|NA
CASSYSGTDYGYTF
TGTGCCAGCAGTTACTCCGGGACAGATTATGGCTACACCTTC
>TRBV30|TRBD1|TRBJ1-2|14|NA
CAWGQGKTNYGYTF
TGTGCCTGGGGACAGGGTAAAACTAACTATGGCTACACCTTC
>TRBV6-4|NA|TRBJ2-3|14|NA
CASSGAGGTDTQYF
TGTGCCAGCAGTGGGGCAGGGGGCACAGATACGCAGTATTTT
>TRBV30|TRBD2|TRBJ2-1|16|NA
CAWSRRSGGAHNEQFF
TGTGCCTGGAGCAGAAGGAGCGGGGGGGCCCACAATGAGCAGTTCTTC
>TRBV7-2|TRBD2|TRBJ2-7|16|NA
CASSLGVAGDPYEQYF
TGTGCCAGCAGCTTAGGGGTTGCGGGGGACCCCTACGAGCAGTACTTC
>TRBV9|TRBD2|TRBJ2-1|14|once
CASSVSGGAPEQFF
TGTGCCAGCAGCGTTAGCGGGGGGGCCCCTGAGCAGTTCTTC
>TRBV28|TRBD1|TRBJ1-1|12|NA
CASSWDRAEAFF
TGTGCCAGCAGTTGGGACAGGGCTGAAGCTTTCTTT
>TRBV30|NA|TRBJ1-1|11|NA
CAWSYRSEAFF
TGTGCCTGGAGTTATAGGAGTGAAGCTTTCTTT
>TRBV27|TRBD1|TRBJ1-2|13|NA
CASRTGTDYGYTF
TGTGCCAGCAGGACCGGGACAGACTATGGCTACACCTTC
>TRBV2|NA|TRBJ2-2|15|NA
CASNGGLPNTGELFF
TGTGCCAGCAACGGTGGACTTCCGAACACCGGGGAGCTGTTTTTT
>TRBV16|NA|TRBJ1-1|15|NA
CASSHPAVENTEAFF
TGTGCCAGCAGCCACCCGGCGGTGGAAAACACTGAAGCTTTCTTT